This TCR beta chain emerged from a study of vaccination and CD4 T cells after COVID-19. Study context: Following dose two, a median around 70 days (range 14 to 241) passed before post-vaccine samples were taken.

Regarding this clonotype: Its antigen is undetermined.

CD4+ T cells that had been cultured provided DNA sequenced with the Oncomine TCR Beta short-read assay. TCRdb recomputed calls from the PCR reads with MiXCR, one row per CDR3 protein. The data contain about 20,000 distinct CDR3 sequences, around 55% of them singletons. Study observations and caveats: Reactive clonotype counts went from median around 20 after infection to roughly 39 after vaccination, nonsignificantly.

Treatment in this sample: roughly 10-day PBMC culture with coronavirus spike peptide pools or control peptides (ViraFEST assay). Once peptide pools had expanded antigen-specific T cells, ViraFEST sequenced TCRs. The CDR3 totals 16 residues. The V end lost 4 bases, the J end lost 6 bases, and 19 bases lay between the germline ends. Germline V gene lookup returns CDR1 SGHAT and CDR2 FQNNGV. The clonotype originates from a human donor who had recovered from COVID-19. V and J are TRBV11-2 and TRBJ2-1; maybe TRBD2 (6 bases). Sequenced: CD4+ T cells from blood, cultured in vitro. CDR3 protein: CASSSDPPWEVNEQFF. CDR3 bases: TGTGCCAGCAGCTCCGACCCCCCGTGGGAGGTCAATGAGCAGTTCTTC.